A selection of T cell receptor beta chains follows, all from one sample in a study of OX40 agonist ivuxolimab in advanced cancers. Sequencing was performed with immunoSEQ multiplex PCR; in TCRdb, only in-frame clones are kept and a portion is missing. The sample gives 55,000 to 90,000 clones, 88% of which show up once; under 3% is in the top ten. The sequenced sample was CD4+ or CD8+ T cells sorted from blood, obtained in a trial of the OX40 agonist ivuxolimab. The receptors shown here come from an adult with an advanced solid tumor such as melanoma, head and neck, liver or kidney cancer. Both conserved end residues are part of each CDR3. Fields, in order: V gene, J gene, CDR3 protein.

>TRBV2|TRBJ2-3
CASRWIAGEDTQYF
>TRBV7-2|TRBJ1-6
CASSLELAPLHF
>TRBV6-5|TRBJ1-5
CASSLDPAAGNQPQHF
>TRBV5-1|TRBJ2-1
CASSSSGTSYNEQFF
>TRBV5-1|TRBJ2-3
CASSLGQGGADTQYF
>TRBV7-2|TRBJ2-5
CASSPNRAQTQYF
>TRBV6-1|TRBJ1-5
CASSERERQPQHF
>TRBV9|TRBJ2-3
CASSSPRAGTDTQYF
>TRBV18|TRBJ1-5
CASSSDRRQPQHF
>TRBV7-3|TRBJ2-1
CASSFQGGDEQFF
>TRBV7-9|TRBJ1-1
CASGRAARTEAFF
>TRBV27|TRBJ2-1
CASSTLSGNEQFF
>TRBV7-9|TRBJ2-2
CASSMTGGVGELFF